The 21 T cell receptor beta chains presented below share a single source sample, sequenced in a study of beta chain features in type 1 diabetes. The whole isolated RNA underwent reverse transcription, so sequencing captured expressed TCRB transcripts. The assay was immunoSEQ multiplex PCR, and TCRdb's table has in-frame clones only and misses some. The data contain some 360,000 clones, roughly a tenth of them singletons. These receptors have no identified antigens. Study outcomes and limitations: TCRB CDR3s were moderately but significantly shorter in Type 1 diabetes patients in all four CD4+ subsets.

Sequenced input: central memory CD4+ T cells from blood. All receptors derive from a man aged 25-40 years with type 1 diabetes.

This clone was recorded at least ten times. The chain has TRBV4-1 and TRBJ1-2; no definite D call. The CDR3 covers 15 residues. The germline V gene encodes CDR1 MGHRA and CDR2 YSYEKL. The V gene lost 1 base and the J gene lost 5 bases, with 14 bases spanning the gap. The CDR3 sequence: CASSQVGRTPYGYTF. The CDR3 nucleotides read TGCGCCAGCAGCCAAGTTGGTCGGACCCCATATGGCTACACCTTC.

This clone was seen a few times. The chain combines TRBV11-2 with TRBJ2-7; D is perhaps TRBD1 or TRBD2 (5 bases each). V was trimmed by 5 bases and J by 3 bases, leaving 14 bases between them. The germline CDR1 and CDR2 sequences are SGHAT and FQNNGV. The CDR3 totals 14 residues. The CDR3 sequence: CASSQGPGSYEQYF. The CDR3 DNA follows: TGTGCCAGCAGCCAGGGCCCAGGGAGCTACGAGCAGTACTTC.

This chain links TRBV5-1 with TRBJ2-7; TRBD1 agrees at 7 bases. The CDR3 spans 15 residues. Germline lookup yields CDR1 SGHRS and CDR2 YFSETQ. The trim removed 0 bases at V and 7 bases at J, leaving 10 bases unmatched. The CDR3 protein is CASSLEGTAFGEQYF. The DNA of the CDR3 is TGCGCCAGCAGCTTGGAGGGGACAGCCTTTGGGGAGCAGTACTTC.

This clone was detected only a few times. This chain uses TRBV4-2 with TRBJ2-7; D may match TRBD1 or TRBD2 (5 bases each). From germline, CDR1 is LGHNA and CDR2 YNFKEQ. The CDR3 covers 13 residues. The V end lost 1 base, the J end lost 4 bases, and 8 bases lay between the germline ends. CDR3 region: CASSQVREYEQYF. The CDR3, as DNA: TGTGCCAGCAGCCAAGTCAGGGAGTACGAGCAGTACTTC.

The chain couples TRBV7-2 to TRBJ1-5; TRBD1 matches 7 bases. The CDR3 runs to 15 residues. Germline CDR1 reads SGHTA; CDR2 reads FQGNSA. Trimming removed 1 base from V and 6 bases from J; junction bases left unmatched: 6. This CDR3 reads CASSLGGQISQPQHF. The CDR3, as DNA: TGTGCCAGCAGCTTAGGGGGACAGATTAGTCAGCCCCAGCATTTT.

The chain carries TRBV7-8 and TRBJ1-2; TRBD1 might be the D (6 bases). V was clipped by 1 base and J by 0 bases, with 6 bases between them. This CDR3 comprises 14 residues. Germline V gene lookup returns CDR1 SGHVS and CDR2 FQNEAQ. CDR3 in amino acids: CASSLDRANYGYTF. CDR3 coding DNA: TGTGCCAGCAGCTTAGACAGGGCTAACTATGGCTACACCTTC. The full variable domain, with the rest looked up from reference TRBV7-8 and TRBJ1-2, is GAGVSQSPRYKVAKRGQDVALRCDPISGHVSLFWYQQALGQGPEFLTYFQNEAQLDKSGLPSDRFFAERPEGSVSTLKIQRTQQEDSAVYLCASSLDRANYGYTFGSGTRLTVV.

This chain uses TRBV28 with TRBJ2-3; no firm D call. V lost 5 bases to trimming and J lost 3 bases, with 21 bases between them. The CDR3 runs to 17 residues. Germline assignment: CDR1 MDHEN and CDR2 SYDVKM. Written as DNA, the CDR3 is TGTGCCAGCAGTGCACCAAGGGCAGGTCGGTGGACAGATACGCAGTATTTT. Protein sequence: CASSAPRAGRWTDTQYF. Looking up the rest from reference TRBV28 and TRBJ2-3 gives the full variable domain: DVKVTQSSRYLVKRTGEKVFLECVQDMDHENMFWYRQDPGLGLRLIYFSYDVKMKEKGDIPEGYSVSREKKERFSLILESASTNQTSMYLCASSAPRAGRWTDTQYFGPGTRLTVL.

On this clone itself: Possible read error: a much larger clone is one base away. Other DNA variants within this sample encode the same CDR3. The V and J genes are TRBV28 and TRBJ1-2; 9 positions match TRBD1. V was clipped by 4 bases and J by 2 bases; unmatched bases: 2. Germline CDR1 reads MDHEN; CDR2 reads SYDVKM. This CDR3 spans 14 amino acids. Here the CDR3 DNA reads TGTGCCAGCAGTTCCGGACAGGGGAACTATGGCTACACCTTC. It specifies CASSSGQGNYGYTF.

This clone came up a few times. This specimen includes other DNA sequences encoding the same CDR3. The genes are TRBV7-2 and TRBJ2-3; no firm D call. The CDR3 is made up of 14 amino acids. Per the germline V gene, CDR1 is SGHTA and CDR2 is FQGNSA. Trimming stripped 2 bases from V and 1 base from J, with 7 bases between. DNA of the CDR3: TGTGCCAGCAGCTTATCTCGGGGCACAGATACGCAGTATTTT. Translation gives CASSLSRGTDTQYF.

The V gene is TRBV6-5, the J gene TRBJ2-5; tentatively, D is TRBD1 or TRBD2 (5 bases each). This CDR3 has 11 amino acids. Trimming removed 5 bases from V and 7 bases from J, with 8 bases in between. Germline V gene lookup returns CDR1 MNHEY and CDR2 SVGAGI. As DNA, the CDR3 is TGTGCCAGCAGTACTGGGGGGACCCAGTACTTC. It specifies CASSTGGTQYF.

The rearrangement joins TRBV27 to TRBJ2-5; D not resolved. The CDR3 consists of 16 residues. Germline-derived CDR1 and CDR2 are MNHEY and SMNVEV (reference sequence). The V gene lost 2 bases and the J gene lost 1 base, with 14 bases spanning the gap. The CDR3 sequence is CASSLRDPRFQETQYF. The CDR3 bases are TGTGCCAGCAGTTTACGAGACCCCAGGTTCCAAGAGACCCAGTACTTC.

This clone was seen only a few times. V usage is TRBV6-6 and J usage is TRBJ1-1, with D possibly being TRBD1 (5 bases). The V gene lost 4 bases and the J gene lost 2 bases, with 11 bases spanning the gap. CDR1 MNHNY and CDR2 SVGAGI come from the germline V gene (reference sequence). The CDR3 length is 14 residues. CDR3 DNA sequence: TGTGCCAGCAGTTCCCCGGGGGAAAACACTGAAGCTTTCTTT. This gives the protein CASSSPGENTEAFF.

This clone came up many times. J is TRBJ1-4 and V is TRBV14; unclear D gene. This CDR3 contains 12 residues. The V and J ends lost 0 bases and 8 bases respectively, with 4 bases between them. The germline V gene encodes CDR1 SGHDN and CDR2 FVKESK. The CDR3 loop reads CASSQEGEKLFF. CDR3 nucleotide sequence: TGTGCCAGCAGCCAAGAGGGGGAAAAACTGTTTTTT.

This clone appeared many times. This chain connects TRBV7-2 to TRBJ1-3, with unresolved D. V gave up 0 bases and J gave up 0 bases, with 6 bases separating them. The CDR3 length is 15 residues. Germline assignment: CDR1 SGHTA and CDR2 FQGNSA. The CDR3 region is CASSLATFSGNTIYF. DNA of the CDR3: TGTGCCAGCAGCTTAGCAACCTTCTCTGGAAACACCATATATTTT.

Turning to this clone: The junction shows a germline mismatch at one end, possibly a read error. J is TRBJ2-5 and V is TRBV18, with 8 bases fitting TRBD2. Per germline, CDR1 KGHSH and CDR2 LQKENI. There are 13 residues in the CDR3. CDR3 DNA: TGTGCCGGCTCACCAGCGGGAGTCGAGACCCAGTACTTC. It is translated as CAGSPAGVETQYF.

This clone came up many times. The chain recombines TRBV13 with TRBJ1-4; D not certain. Between the trimmed V and J ends, which lost 2 bases and 3 bases, there was a span of 10 bases. CDR3 size: 15 residues. Germline loops: CDR1 PRHDT, CDR2 FYEKMQ (reference sequence). The CDR3 is CASSLNDGSNEKLFF. The DNA for the CDR3 is TGTGCCAGCAGCTTAAATGACGGCTCTAATGAAAAACTGTTTTTT.

The rearrangement joins TRBV7-3 to TRBJ2-1; D remains ambiguous. The CDR3 spans 11 residues. Trimming took 6 bases from V and 11 from J, leaving 11 bases between them. Germline CDR1 is SGHTA and CDR2 is FQGTGA. The CDR3: CASSPSNKQFF. The CDR3 region has the DNA TGTGCCAGCAGTCCCTCCAACAAGCAGTTCTTC.

This chain joins TRBV28 and TRBJ2-7; 8 bases are shared with TRBD1. CDR3 size: 14 residues. The V gene end was trimmed by 6 bases and the J gene end by 5 bases; junction bases not matched to a gene: 9. The germline CDR1 and CDR2 sequences are MDHEN and SYDVKM. The CDR3 spells CASRSPAGGNEQYF. The CDR3 coding sequence is TGTGCCAGCAGGTCACCTGCAGGGGGCAACGAGCAGTACTTC.

This chain uses TRBV10-3 with TRBJ1-2; D is uncertain. Germline V CDR1 and CDR2: ENHRY, SYGVKD. The CDR3 sequence is 15 residues long. Trimming removed 10 bases at V and 7 bases at J, with 25 bases between. Here the CDR3 reads CATNAVEGGQSGYTF. The CDR3 DNA is TGTGCCACCAATGCCGTTGAGGGAGGGCAAAGTGGCTACACCTTC.

The chain is built from TRBV15 and TRBJ2-3, with D tentatively TRBD2 (6 bases). Trimming pared 5 bases from V and 0 bases from J, leaving 9 bases between. The CDR3 length is 14 residues. CDR1 and CDR2 (germline): LNHNV, YYDKDF (reference sequence). This CDR3 reads CATSLAISTDTQYF. CDR3 nucleotides: TGTGCCACCAGCCTAGCGATAAGCACAGATACGCAGTATTTT.

There are many counts of this clone. V is TRBV9 and J is TRBJ2-1; D possibly matches TRBD1 or TRBD2 (5 bases each). V lost 1 base and J 9 bases, leaving 11 bases between the germline ends. Per germline, CDR1 SGDLS and CDR2 YYNGEE. CDR3 length equals 13 residues. CDR3 sequence (DNA): TGTGCCAGCAGCGTAATGAGGGGTGCTGAGCAGTTCTTC. Translated: CASSVMRGAEQFF.